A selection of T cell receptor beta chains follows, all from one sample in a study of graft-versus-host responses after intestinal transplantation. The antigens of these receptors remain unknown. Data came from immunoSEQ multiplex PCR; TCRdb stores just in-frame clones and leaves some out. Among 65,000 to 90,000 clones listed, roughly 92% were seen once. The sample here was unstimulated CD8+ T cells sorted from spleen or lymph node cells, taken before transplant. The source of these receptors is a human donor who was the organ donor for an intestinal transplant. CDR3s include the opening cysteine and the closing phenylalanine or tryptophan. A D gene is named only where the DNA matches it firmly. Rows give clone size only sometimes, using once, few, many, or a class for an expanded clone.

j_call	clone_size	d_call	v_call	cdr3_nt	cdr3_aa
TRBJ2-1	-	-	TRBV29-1	TGCAGCGTTCAATCTCCGGCTGTGAGACAGAGCTCCTACAATGAGCAGTTCTTC	CSVQSPAVRQSSYNEQFF
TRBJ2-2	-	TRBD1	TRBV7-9	TGTGCCAGCAGCCCACGGACAGGGCCAACCGGGGAGCTGTTTTTT	CASSPRTGPTGELFF
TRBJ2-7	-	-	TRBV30	TGTGCCTGGAGTGACAGGGTAAACGAGCAGTACTTC	CAWSDRVNEQYF
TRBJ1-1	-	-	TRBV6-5	TGTGCCAGCAGTTATGCCGGGATTGAAGCTTTCTTT	CASSYAGIEAFF
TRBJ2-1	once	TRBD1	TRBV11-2	TGTGCCAGCAGCTTATTGGGACAGGGAGTTATGGATGAGCAGTTCTTC	CASSLLGQGVMDEQFF
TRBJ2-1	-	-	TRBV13	TGTGCCAGCAGCTCGGGTTTAAGGTGGAATGAGCAGTTCTTC	CASSSGLRWNEQFF
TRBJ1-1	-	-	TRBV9	TGTGCCAGCAGCGTAGCCGTGAACACTGAAGCTTTCTTT	CASSVAVNTEAFF
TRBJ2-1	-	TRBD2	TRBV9	TGTGCCAGCAGCGTTCTAGCGGGGGCCTACGGGGATGAGCAGTTCTTC	CASSVLAGAYGDEQFF
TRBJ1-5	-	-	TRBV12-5	TGTGCTAGTGGTTTGCGACAGTCCAATCAGCCCCAGCATTTT	CASGLRQSNQPQHF
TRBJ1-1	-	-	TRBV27	TGTGCCAGCAGTCCGGGGAGGATCACTGAAGCTTTCTTT	CASSPGRITEAFF
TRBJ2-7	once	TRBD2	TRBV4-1	TGCGCCAGCAGCCAAGGCGCTAGCGGGGCCTACGAGCAGTACTTC	CASSQGASGAYEQYF
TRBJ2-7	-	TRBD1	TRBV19	TGTGCCAGTAGTCCTGGACAGGGATTTCGGTACGAGCAGTACTTC	CASSPGQGFRYEQYF
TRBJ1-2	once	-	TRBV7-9	TGTGCCAGCAGCGTGACTTTTAGCCGAGCGGACACCTTC	CASSVTFSRADTF
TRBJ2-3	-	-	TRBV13	TGTGCCAGCAGCTTAGGACCCCGAGGGACAGATACGCAGTATTTT	CASSLGPRGTDTQYF
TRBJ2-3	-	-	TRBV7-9	TGTGCCAGCAGCTTAAATAGCGCTGAGTATTTT	CASSLNSAEYF
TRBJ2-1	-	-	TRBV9	TGTGCCAGCAGCGAGGACTCCGCGACACAGCAGTTCTTC	CASSEDSATQQFF
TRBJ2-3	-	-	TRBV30	TGTGCCTGGAGTCTACCTATGACAGATCTGTACACAGATACGCAGTATTTT	CAWSLPMTDLYTDTQYF
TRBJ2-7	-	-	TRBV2	TGTGCCAGCAGTGATAAGCGTGCCTACGAGCAGTACTTC	CASSDKRAYEQYF
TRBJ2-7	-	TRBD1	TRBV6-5	TGTGCCAGGGGACAGGGCCCTTCCTACGAGCAGTACTTC	CARGQGPSYEQYF
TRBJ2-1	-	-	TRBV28	TGTGCCAGCAGTTTTGGGGGGGCTAACAATGAGCAGTTCTTC	CASSFGGANNEQFF
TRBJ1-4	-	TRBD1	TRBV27	TGTGCCAGCAGTTCGGGACAGGGGGACCGTAATTTTGAAAAACTGTTTTTT	CASSSGQGDRNFEKLFF
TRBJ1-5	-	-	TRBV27	TGTGCCAGCAGTTTAAGATCAGGTCAGCCCCAGCATTTT	CASSLRSGQPQHF
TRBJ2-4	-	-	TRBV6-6	TGTGCCAGCAGTTACGTCGGGGGAGCCAAAAACATTCAGTACTTC	CASSYVGGAKNIQYF
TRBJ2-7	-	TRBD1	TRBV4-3	TGCGCCAGCAGCCCGGACAGGGGGATCTACGAGCAGTACTTC	CASSPDRGIYEQYF
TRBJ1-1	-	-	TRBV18	TGTGCCAGCTCCCCGCGCTCCAGGGCGTATGAAGCTTTCTTT	CASSPRSRAYEAFF
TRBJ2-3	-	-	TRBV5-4	TGTGCCAGCAGCTTATTAAATAGCGGTTATAGCACAGATACGCAGTATTTT	CASSLLNSGYSTDTQYF
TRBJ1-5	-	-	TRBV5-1	TGCGCCAGCAGCTCGTTTGGGGGGAATCAGCCCCAGCATTTT	CASSSFGGNQPQHF
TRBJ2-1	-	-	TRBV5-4	TGTGCCAGCGGGGGGGGCCCGGGGAATGAGCAGTTCTTC	CASGGGPGNEQFF
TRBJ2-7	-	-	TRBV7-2	TGTGCCAGCAGCTCATCGGGGGGCCCCTACGAGCAGTACTTC	CASSSSGGPYEQYF
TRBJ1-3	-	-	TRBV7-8	TGTGCCAGCAGCTTAGAAGGGGGCTCTGGAAACACCATATATTTT	CASSLEGGSGNTIYF
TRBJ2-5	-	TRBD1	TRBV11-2	TGTGCCAGCAGCTTAAGCGCCGGGACAGGGGAAGAGACCCAGTACTTC	CASSLSAGTGEETQYF
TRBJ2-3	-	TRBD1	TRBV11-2	TGTGCCAGCAGCTACTCGACAGGGGTTATGGATACGCAGTATTTT	CASSYSTGVMDTQYF
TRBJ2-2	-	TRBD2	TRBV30	TGTGCCTGGAGTGTACTAGCGGGGGACACCGGGGAGCTGTTTTTT	CAWSVLAGDTGELFF
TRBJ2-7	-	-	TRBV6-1	TGTGCCAGCAGTGAACAAGGGGGCTACGAGCAGTACTTC	CASSEQGGYEQYF
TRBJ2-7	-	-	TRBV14	TGTGCCAGCAGCCGGATGCAGGGAGGCGAGCAGTACTTC	CASSRMQGGEQYF
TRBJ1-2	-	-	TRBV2	TGTGCCAGCGGTAGGAGGGACCCGAACTATGGCTACACCTTC	CASGRRDPNYGYTF
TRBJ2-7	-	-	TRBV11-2	TGTGCCAGCAGCTTAGAATTCAACTCCTACGAGCAGTACTTC	CASSLEFNSYEQYF
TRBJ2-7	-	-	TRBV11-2	TGTGCCAGCAGCCATACACAGGGATACGAGCAGTACTTC	CASSHTQGYEQYF
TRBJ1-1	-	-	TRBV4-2	TGTGCCAGCAGCTTTGCCGGGGACACTGAAGCTTTCTTT	CASSFAGDTEAFF
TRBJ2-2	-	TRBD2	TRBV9	TGTGCCAGCAGACGGACTAGCGGGGACACCGGGGAGCTGTTTTTT	CASRRTSGDTGELFF
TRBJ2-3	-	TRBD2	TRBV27	TGTGCCAGCAGTTTATTAGCGGGAAGCACAGATACGCAGTATTTT	CASSLLAGSTDTQYF
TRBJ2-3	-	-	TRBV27	TGTGCCAGCAGTGACAACCCGAGCACAGATACGCAGTATTTT	CASSDNPSTDTQYF
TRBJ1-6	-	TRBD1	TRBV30	TGTGCCTGGGCGGCCGGGACAGCTAATTCACCCCTCCACTTT	CAWAAGTANSPLHF
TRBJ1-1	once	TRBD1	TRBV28	TGTGCCAGCAGCGGCTTACAGGGGGCTAACACTGAAGCTTTCTTT	CASSGLQGANTEAFF
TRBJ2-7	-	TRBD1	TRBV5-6	TGTGCCAGCAGCTCAGACAGGGGGCAATACGAGCAGTACTTC	CASSSDRGQYEQYF
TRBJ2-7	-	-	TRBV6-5	TGTGCCAGCAGTTACTCGCGGGGCTACGAGCAGTACTTC	CASSYSRGYEQYF
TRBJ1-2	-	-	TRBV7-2	TGTGCCAGCAGCTTTCCGGAGAGGAGTGGCTACACCTTC	CASSFPERSGYTF
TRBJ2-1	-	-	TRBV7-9	TGTGCCAGCAGCTTAGAGCTGAATGAGCAGTTCTTC	CASSLELNEQFF
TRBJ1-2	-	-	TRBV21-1	TGTGCCAGCAGACAGGTAGTCTACTATGGCTACACCTTC	CASRQVVYYGYTF
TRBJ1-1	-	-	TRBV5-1	TGCGCCAGCAGCTTGCAACCAGATGAAGCTTTCTTT	CASSLQPDEAFF
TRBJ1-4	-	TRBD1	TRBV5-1	TGCGCCAGCAGGTCGGGACAGGCAACTAATGAAAAACTGTTTTTT	CASRSGQATNEKLFF
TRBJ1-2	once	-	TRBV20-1	TGCAGTGCTGAGCGAGATTTTGGCTACACCTTC	CSAERDFGYTF
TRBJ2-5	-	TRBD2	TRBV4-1	TGCGCCAGCAGCCAAAGGGGGACTAGCGGCCAAGAGACCCAGTACTTC	CASSQRGTSGQETQYF
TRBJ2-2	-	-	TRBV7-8	TGTGCCAGCAGCTTATTGGGGTGGGGGGACACCGGGGAGCTGTTTTTT	CASSLLGWGDTGELFF
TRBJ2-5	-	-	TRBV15	TGTGCCACCTCCGGACTTGAAGAGACCCAGTACTTC	CATSGLEETQYF
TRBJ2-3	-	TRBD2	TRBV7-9	TGTGCCAGCAGCCCCCGGACTAGCGGGGGTTCGGATACGCAGTATTTT	CASSPRTSGGSDTQYF
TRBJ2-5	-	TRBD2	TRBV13	TGTGCCAGCAGCTTAGGGCCCTCTAGCGGGGGGGCCCAAGAGACCCAGTACTTC	CASSLGPSSGGAQETQYF